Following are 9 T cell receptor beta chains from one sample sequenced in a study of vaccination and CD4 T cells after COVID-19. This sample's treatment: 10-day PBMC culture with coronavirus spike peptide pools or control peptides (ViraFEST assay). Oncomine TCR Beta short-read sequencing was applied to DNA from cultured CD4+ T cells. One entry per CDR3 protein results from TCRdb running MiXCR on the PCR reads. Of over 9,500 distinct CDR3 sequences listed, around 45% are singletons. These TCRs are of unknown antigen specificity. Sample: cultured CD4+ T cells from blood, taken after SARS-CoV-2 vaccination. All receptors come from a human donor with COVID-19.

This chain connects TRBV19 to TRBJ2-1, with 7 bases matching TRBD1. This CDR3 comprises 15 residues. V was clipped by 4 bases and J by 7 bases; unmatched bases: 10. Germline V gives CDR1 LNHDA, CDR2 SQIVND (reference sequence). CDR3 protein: CASSRETGSWNEQFF. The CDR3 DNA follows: TGTGCCAGTAGTAGAGAGACAGGGTCGTGGAATGAGCAGTTCTTC.

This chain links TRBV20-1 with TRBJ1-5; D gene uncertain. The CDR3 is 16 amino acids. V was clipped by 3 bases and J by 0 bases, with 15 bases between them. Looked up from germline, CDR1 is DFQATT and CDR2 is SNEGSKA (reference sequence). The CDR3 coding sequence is TGCAGTGCTAGCCTCCGAAGTCGGTTTAGCAATCAGCCCCAGCATTTT. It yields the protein CSASLRSRFSNQPQHF.

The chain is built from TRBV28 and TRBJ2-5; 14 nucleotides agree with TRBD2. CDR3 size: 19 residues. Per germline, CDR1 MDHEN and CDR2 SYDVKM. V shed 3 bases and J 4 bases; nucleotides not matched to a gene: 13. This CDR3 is CASSFTIGLAGGRGETQYF. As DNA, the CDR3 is TGTGCCAGCAGTTTCACGATCGGACTAGCGGGGGGACGGGGAGAGACCCAGTACTTC. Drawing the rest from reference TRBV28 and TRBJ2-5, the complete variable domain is DVKVTQSSRYLVKRTGEKVFLECVQDMDHENMFWYRQDPGLGLRLIYFSYDVKMKEKGDIPEGYSVSREKKERFSLILESASTNQTSMYLCASSFTIGLAGGRGETQYFGPGTRLLVL.

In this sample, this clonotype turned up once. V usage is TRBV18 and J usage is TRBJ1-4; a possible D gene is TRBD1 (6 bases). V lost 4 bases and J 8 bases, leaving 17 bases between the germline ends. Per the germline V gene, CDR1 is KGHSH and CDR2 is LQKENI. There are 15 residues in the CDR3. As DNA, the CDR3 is TGTGCCAGCTCACGGGGGGGCCGGAGCGAAGAAAAACTGTTTTTT. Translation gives CASSRGGRSEEKLFF.

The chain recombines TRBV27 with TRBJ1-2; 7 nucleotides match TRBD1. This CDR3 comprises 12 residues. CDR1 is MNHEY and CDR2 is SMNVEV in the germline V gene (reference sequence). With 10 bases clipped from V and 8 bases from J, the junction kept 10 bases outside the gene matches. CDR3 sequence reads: CANRLTGAGYTF. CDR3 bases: TGTGCCAACAGGCTTACAGGGGCCGGCTACACCTTC.

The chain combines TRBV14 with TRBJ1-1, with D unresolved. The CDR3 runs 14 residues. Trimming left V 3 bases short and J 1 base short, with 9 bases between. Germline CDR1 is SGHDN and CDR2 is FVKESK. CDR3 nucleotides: TGTGCCAGCAGCCACAAACCACAGAACACTGAAGCTTTCTTT. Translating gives CASSHKPQNTEAFF.

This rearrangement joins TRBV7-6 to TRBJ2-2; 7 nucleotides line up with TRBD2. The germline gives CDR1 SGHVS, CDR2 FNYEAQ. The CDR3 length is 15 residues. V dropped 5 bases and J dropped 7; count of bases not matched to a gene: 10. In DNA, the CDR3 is TGTGCCAGCAGCCCCTGGGGCCCGGGGGGCGGGGAGCTGTTTTTT. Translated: CASSPWGPGGGELFF.

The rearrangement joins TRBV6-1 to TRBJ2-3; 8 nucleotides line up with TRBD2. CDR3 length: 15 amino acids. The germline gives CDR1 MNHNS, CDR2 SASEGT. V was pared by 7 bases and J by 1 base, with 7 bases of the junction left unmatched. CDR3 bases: TGTGCCAGCACTTTAGCGGGACGTGGCACAGATACGCAGTATTTT. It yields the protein CASTLAGRGTDTQYF.

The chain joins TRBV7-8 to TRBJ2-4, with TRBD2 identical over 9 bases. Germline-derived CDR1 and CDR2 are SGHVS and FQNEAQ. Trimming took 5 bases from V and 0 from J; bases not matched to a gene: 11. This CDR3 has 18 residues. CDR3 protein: CASSPSHRAGGAKNIQYF. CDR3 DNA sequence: TGTGCCAGCAGCCCTAGCCATCGAGCGGGGGGAGCCAAAAACATTCAGTACTTC.